The T cell receptor beta chain under discussion was sequenced for a study of blood T cell repertoires in COVID-19. About the research overall: In each case, the material was cDNA or gDNA derived from T cells, B-cell-depleted T cells, or PBMCs.

V lost 3 bases and J lost 1; bases outside the gene matches: 5. Looked up from germline, CDR1 is LGHDT and CDR2 is YNNKEL (reference sequence). The CDR3 consists of 17 residues. Cohorts were based on clinical histories the participants reported. Methods used by the authors: For nucleated cells, counts were estimated from reference gene primer amplification. Generated by immunoSEQ multiplex PCR, the TCRdb table keeps only in-frame clones and is missing some. V, J and clone size are taken as reported in that table, and D and trimming were inferred from the DNA itself. The table has some 350,000 clones, 80% to 90% seen once.

The V gene is TRBV3-1 (or the pseudogene TRBV3-2), the J gene TRBJ2-1, with 11 bases that match TRBD2. Sequencing was carried out using PBMCs or T cells enriched from blood (not recorded which). The clonotype comes from a man younger than 40 who had recovered from COVID-19. The CDR3: CASSQGTSGLSYNEQFF. CDR3 DNA: TGTGCCAGCAGCCAGGGGACTAGCGGACTATCCTACAATGAGCAGTTCTTC.